This TCR beta chain came from a study of siplizumab effects on memory and regulatory T cells. Study conclusions and caveats: Alloreactive sequences whose origin lay in unstimulated CD4+ memory cells were significantly reduced by siplizumab.

The assay was immunoSEQ multiplex PCR, and TCRdb's table has in-frame clones only and misses some. Of about 94,000 clones listed, approximately 95% were seen once; the top ten hold around 0.3%. This CDR3 contains 15 residues. V was clipped by 3 bases and J by 4 bases; unmatched bases: 2. Germline CDR1 is LNHDA and CDR2 is SQIVND (reference sequence). Remarks on this clone: What it binds is not known.

The genes are TRBV19 and TRBJ2-7; 14 bases agree with TRBD2. The specimen was non-Treg CD4+ T cells sorted from blood. This sequence originates from a human donor in good health. In DNA form, the CDR3 reads TGTGCCAGTAGTATGGGACTAGCGGGAGTGTACGAGCAGTACTTC. Protein product: CASSMGLAGVYEQYF.